This TCR beta chain was recovered during a study of blood T cell repertoires in COVID-19. Libraries were prepared by immunoSEQ multiplex PCR; TCRdb keeps only in-frame clonotypes and omits some of them. Of roughly 76,000 clones in the sample, around 90% were seen once. The CDR3 is 16 amino acids. V was clipped by 6 bases and J by 2 bases; unmatched bases: 9. Germline CDR1 and CDR2: KGHSH and LQKENI. The chain recombines TRBV18 with TRBJ2-2, with TRBD2 identical over 7 bases. The sequencing input was peripheral blood. This TCR came from a man between 50 and 59 years old with acute or convalescent COVID-19. The CDR3 nucleotides read TGTGCCAGCTCCCGAGATAGCGGGCTTAACACCGGGGAGCTGTTTTTT. This translates into CASSRDSGLNTGELFF.